Shown below are 7 T cell receptor beta chains from a single sample sequenced in a study of control samples from healthy donors and cancer patients (dated by TCRdb to about 2020). The library was built by means of the immunoSEQ multiplex PCR assay. Imported from immuneACCESS, the table was reduced by TCRdb to in-frame sequences with V and J called. These copies leave out some clones; in studies compared against another copy, an unresolved V gene accounts for under half, and the cause of the remainder is not known. The sample table records around 180,000 clones; 91% of these occur just once. Of the sample, just over 2% falls within the top ten clones. Source material: blood. These receptors all come from a woman between 40 and 55 years old in good health.

CDR3 DNA sequence: TGTGCCAGCAGCTTGTCGAATTACAATGAGCAGTTCTTC. It is translated as CASSLSNYNEQFF. The rearrangement uses TRBV7-9 and TRBJ2-1, with D hard to call. The CDR3 has 13 residues. Germline CDR1 reads SEHNR; CDR2 reads FQNEAQ (reference sequence). V lost 3 bases and J lost 4, with 7 bases in between.

This chain connects TRBV4-1 to TRBJ2-1, with D uncertain. The CDR3 has 12 amino acids. Germline V gene data show CDR1 as MGHRA and CDR2 as YSYEKL. Trimming cost V 5 bases and J 9 bases, with 11 bases left between them. DNA of the CDR3: TGCGCCAGCAGCGCCGTGGGCCGTGAGCAGTTCTTC. This translates into CASSAVGREQFF.

The chain couples TRBV4-2 to TRBJ2-5, with a tentative D call TRBD2 (5 bases). Germline CDR1 and CDR2: LGHNA and YNFKEQ. There are 15 residues in the CDR3. Trimming took off 2 bases at V and 5 bases at J, with 15 bases between the two ends. In nucleotides, the CDR3 is TGTGCCAGCAGCCAAAAACTGGGAGACGGGGAGACCCAGTACTTC. The encoded protein is CASSQKLGDGETQYF.

The CDR3: CASSHRASGGAYEQYF. DNA for the CDR3: TGTGCCAGCAGCCATCGCGCTAGCGGGGGGGCCTACGAGCAGTACTTC. V gene TRBV3-1 (or the pseudogene TRBV3-2) combines with J gene TRBJ2-7; TRBD2 agrees at 12 bases. The CDR3 totals 16 residues. Germline V lookup: CDR1 LGHDT, CDR2 YNNKEL (reference sequence). The ends lost 3 bases at V and 2 bases at J; junction bases unmatched: 5.

The chain couples TRBV28 to TRBJ1-2, with D maybe TRBD1 (6 bases). Germline V CDR1 and CDR2: MDHEN, SYDVKM. V lost 1 base to trimming and J lost 2 bases, with 11 bases between them. The CDR3 has 15 residues. In nucleotides, the CDR3 is TGTGCCAGCAGTTTATCGGGGGCCCTGAACTATGGCTACACCTTC. It specifies CASSLSGALNYGYTF.

The chain combines TRBV4-1 with TRBJ1-2; D remains unclear. Germline CDR1 is MGHRA and CDR2 is YSYEKL. V gave up 0 bases and J gave up 3 bases, with 11 bases separating them. The CDR3 extends over 15 amino acids. The CDR3 region is CASSQDWGVYYGYTF. The CDR3 DNA is TGCGCCAGCAGCCAAGACTGGGGAGTTTACTATGGCTACACCTTC.

Points on this clone: Other DNA sequences in this sample translate to the same CDR3. This chain joins TRBV5-1 and TRBJ1-1, with no clear D. V dropped 4 bases and J dropped 4 bases, with 11 bases sitting between them. The CDR3 is 13 amino acids. The V gene's germline CDR1 is SGHRS and CDR2 YFSETQ. The CDR3 DNA reads as TGCGCCAGCAGCCCCCCGGGAGGCACTGAAGCTTTCTTT. Translation: CASSPPGGTEAFF.